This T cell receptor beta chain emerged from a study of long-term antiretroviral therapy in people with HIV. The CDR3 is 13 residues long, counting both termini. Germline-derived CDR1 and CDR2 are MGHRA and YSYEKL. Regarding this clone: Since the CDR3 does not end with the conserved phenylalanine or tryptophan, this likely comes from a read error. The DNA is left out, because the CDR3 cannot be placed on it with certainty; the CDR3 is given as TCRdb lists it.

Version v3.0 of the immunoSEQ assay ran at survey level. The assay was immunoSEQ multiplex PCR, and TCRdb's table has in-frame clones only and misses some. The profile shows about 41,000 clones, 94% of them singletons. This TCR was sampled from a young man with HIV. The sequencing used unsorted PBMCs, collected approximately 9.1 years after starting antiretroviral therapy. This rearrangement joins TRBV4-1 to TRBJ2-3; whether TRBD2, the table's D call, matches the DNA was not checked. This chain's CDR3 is CASSQELTSALKS.